This T cell receptor beta chain came from a study of blood T cell repertoires in COVID-19. Study details: Sample material is recorded as cDNA or gDNA derived from T cells, B-cell-depleted T cells, or PBMCs.

This table comes from immunoSEQ multiplex PCR, and its TCRdb copy is limited to in-frame clones, with some not included. The sample contains some 150,000 clones, 75% to 90% of which appear only once. This CDR3 contains 17 residues. The germline gives CDR1 SNHLY, CDR2 FYNNEI. Of note for this clone: An end of the junction differs from the germline gene, which may be a read error.

The sample consisted of peripheral blood. This clonotype originated in a woman in her fifties or sixties with active COVID-19. The chain uses TRBV2 and TRBJ2-3, with D perhaps matching TRBD2 (6 bases). The CDR3 sequence: CASSPASAGERTYTQYF. CDR3 sequence (DNA): TGTGCCAGCAGCCCCGCCTCAGCGGGTGAGCGCACATATACGCAGTATTTT.